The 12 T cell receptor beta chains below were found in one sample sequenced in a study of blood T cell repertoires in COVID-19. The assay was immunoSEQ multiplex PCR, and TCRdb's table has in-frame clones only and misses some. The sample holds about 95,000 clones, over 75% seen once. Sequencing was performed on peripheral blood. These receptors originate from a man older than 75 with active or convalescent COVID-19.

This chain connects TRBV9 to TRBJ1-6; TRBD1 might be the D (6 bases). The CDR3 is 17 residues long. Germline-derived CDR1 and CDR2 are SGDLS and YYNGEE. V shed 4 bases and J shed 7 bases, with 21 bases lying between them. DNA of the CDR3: TGTGCCAGCAGCCGATTTGGGGGCAGGGACCAAAATTCACCCCTCCACTTT. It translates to CASSRFGGRDQNSPLHF.

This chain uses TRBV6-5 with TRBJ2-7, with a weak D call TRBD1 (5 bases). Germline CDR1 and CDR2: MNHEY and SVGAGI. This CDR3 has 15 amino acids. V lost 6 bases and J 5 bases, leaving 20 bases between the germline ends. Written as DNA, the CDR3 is TGTGCCAGCAGGCCTCTGTTGGGTTCAGGGCACGAGCAGTACTTC. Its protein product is CASRPLLGSGHEQYF.

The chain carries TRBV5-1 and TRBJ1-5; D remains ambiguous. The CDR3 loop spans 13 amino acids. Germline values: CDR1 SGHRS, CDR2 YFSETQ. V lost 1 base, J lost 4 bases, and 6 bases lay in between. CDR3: CASSLSQNQPQHF. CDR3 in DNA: TGCGCCAGCAGCTTGTCCCAGAATCAGCCCCAGCATTTT.

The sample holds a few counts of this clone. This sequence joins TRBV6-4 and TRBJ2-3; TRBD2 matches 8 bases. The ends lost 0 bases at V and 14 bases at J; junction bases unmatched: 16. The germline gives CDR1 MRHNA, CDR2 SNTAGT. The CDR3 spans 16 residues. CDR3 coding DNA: TGTGCCAGCAGTGACTCGTATACCCCCCTTAAGCGGGGGTTGTATTTT. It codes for CASSDSYTPLKRGLYF.

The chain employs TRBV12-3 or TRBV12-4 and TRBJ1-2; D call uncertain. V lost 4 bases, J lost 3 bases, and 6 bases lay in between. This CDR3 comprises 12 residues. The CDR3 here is CASSYRYYGYTF. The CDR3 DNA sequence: TGTGCCAGCAGTTATCGTTACTATGGCTACACCTTC.

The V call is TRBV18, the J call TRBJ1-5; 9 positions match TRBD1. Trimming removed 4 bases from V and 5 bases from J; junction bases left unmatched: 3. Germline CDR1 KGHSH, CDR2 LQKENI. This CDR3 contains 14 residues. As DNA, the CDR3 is TGTGCCAGCTCACTTGGACAGGGGCATCAGCCCCAGCATTTT. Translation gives CASSLGQGHQPQHF.

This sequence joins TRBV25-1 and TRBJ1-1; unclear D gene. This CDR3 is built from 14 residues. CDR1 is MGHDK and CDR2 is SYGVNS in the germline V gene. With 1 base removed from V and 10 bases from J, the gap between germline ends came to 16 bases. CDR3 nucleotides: TGTGCCAGCAGTGAATCGGGTCGGCGGGGTGGAGCTTTCTTT. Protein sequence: CASSESGRRGGAFF.

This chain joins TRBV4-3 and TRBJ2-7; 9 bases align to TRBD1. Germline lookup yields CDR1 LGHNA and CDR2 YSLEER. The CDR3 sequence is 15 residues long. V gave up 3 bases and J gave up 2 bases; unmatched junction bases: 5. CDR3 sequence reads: CASSHERTGAYEQYF. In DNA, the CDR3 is TGCGCCAGCAGCCACGAGCGGACAGGGGCCTACGAGCAGTACTTC.

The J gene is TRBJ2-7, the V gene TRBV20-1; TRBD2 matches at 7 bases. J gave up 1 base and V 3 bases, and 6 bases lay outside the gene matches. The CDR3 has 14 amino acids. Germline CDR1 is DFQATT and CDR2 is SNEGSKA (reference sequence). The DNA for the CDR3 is TGCAGTGCTAGTCAGGGCGGGGGATCCTACGAGCAGTACTTC. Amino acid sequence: CSASQGGGSYEQYF.

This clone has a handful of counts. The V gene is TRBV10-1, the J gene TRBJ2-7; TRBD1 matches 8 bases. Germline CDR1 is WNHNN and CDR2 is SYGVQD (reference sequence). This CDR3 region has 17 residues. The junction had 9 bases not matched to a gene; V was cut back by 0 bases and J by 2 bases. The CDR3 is CASSESYTGTGPYEQYF. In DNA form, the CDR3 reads TGCGCCAGCAGTGAGTCTTACACCGGGACAGGACCCTACGAGCAGTACTTC.

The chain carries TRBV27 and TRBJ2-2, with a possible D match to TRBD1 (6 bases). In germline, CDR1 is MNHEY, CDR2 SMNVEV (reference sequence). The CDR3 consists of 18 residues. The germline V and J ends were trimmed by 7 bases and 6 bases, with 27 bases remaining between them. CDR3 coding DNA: TGTGCCAGCAAGGGGGTAGCCGGCTTGGCTGGGGCGTCCGGGGAGCTGTTTTTT. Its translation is CASKGVAGLAGASGELFF.

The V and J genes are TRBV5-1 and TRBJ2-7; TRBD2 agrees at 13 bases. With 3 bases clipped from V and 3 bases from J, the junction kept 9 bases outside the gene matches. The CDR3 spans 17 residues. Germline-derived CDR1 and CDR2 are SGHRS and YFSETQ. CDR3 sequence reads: CASSSGQRTSGGYEQYF. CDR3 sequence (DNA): TGCGCCAGCAGCTCTGGCCAACGGACTAGCGGGGGCTACGAGCAGTACTTC.